This TCR beta chain originates from a study of CD8 T cells in ankylosing spondylitis. The CDR3 has 13 residues. V lost 4 bases and J lost 4, with 11 bases in between. Per germline, CDR1 MGHRA and CDR2 YSYEKL. Regarding the study as a whole: As for the disease-linked clones, they showed a CD8+ phenotype and occurred at relatively low frequencies in peripheral blood. Ankylosing spondylitis blood seemed to carry a telltale TCR beta motif made of eight or nine highly homologous variants.

By quantitative 5'-RACE with molecular barcodes, the TCR beta libraries were made. TCRdb reprocessed the 5' RACE reads with MiXCR, giving one entry per CDR3 protein. The data hold around 75,000 distinct CDR3 sequences, with over 4% observed a single time. This clonotype was recorded many times. The antigen is not known. The rearrangement joins TRBV4-1 to TRBJ2-7; D is uncertain. This sequence was found in a male donor with ankylosing spondylitis or in good health (not recorded which). The sample consisted of blood, either unsorted or a sorted T cell fraction (not recorded which). The DNA for the CDR3 is TGCGCCAGCAGCCTCGAGGTTGGGTACGAGCAGTACTTC. This translates into CASSLEVGYEQYF.